These T cell receptor beta chains were read from a single sample in a study of blood T cell repertoires in COVID-19. This table comes from immunoSEQ multiplex PCR, and its TCRdb copy is limited to in-frame clones, with some not included. This table holds about 310,000 clones, about 88% found once. Sequenced input: PBMCs or T cells enriched from blood (not recorded which). These TCRs come from a middle-aged woman who had recovered from COVID-19. Each CDR3 is given without its conserved first and last residue.

V,J,CDR3
TRBV7-9,TRBJ1-2,ASSSGQTYGYT
TRBV2,TRBJ1-6,ASSERVSPLH
TRBV4-2,TRBJ2-1,ASSQGEIGEQF
TRBV7-2,TRBJ2-7,ASSFTPGLLSYEQY
TRBV18,TRBJ2-7,ASSQLSSYEQY
TRBV9,TRBJ2-5,ASSVVGSLQETQY
TRBV28,TRBJ2-5,ASSLAGSRKETQY
TRBV6-4,TRBJ1-5,ASRTGDNQPQH
TRBV7-9,TRBJ1-2,ASSLAMAAVGYT
TRBV7-2,TRBJ2-7,ASSPAGGSYEQY
TRBV5-1,TRBJ2-1,ASSLGAVNEQF
TRBV4-3,TRBJ2-1,ASSQVGAGDNEQF
TRBV18,TRBJ2-3,ASSSLGRTPGTQY
TRBV7-9,TRBJ2-3,ASSYQKGGEDTQY
TRBV6-5,TRBJ2-7,ASSYHYEQY
TRBV27,TRBJ1-5,ASSWKGARSLDNQPQH
TRBV9,TRBJ1-2,ASSASYRGPYGYT
TRBV18,TRBJ1-2,ASSNGGYGYT
TRBV10-3,TRBJ1-1,GIGDRRNTEAF
TRBV2,TRBJ2-2,ASNPGQGASGELF
TRBV4-2,TRBJ1-1,ASSQDGTGGIAF
TRBV9,TRBJ2-1,ASTDGVAGEAYNEQF
TRBV6-5,TRBJ2-7,ASRRKGTGSYEQY
TRBV2,TRBJ1-2,ASREGQTYAGYT
TRBV27,TRBJ1-5,ASSLAPGQGDQPQH
TRBV11-1,TRBJ2-3,ASSLGVAGGATTQY
TRBV2,TRBJ2-5,ASKVSSGTLQETQY
TRBV28,TRBJ2-3,ASSLRARLAGATDTQY
TRBV18,TRBJ2-7,ASSPTGGNYEQY
TRBV30,TRBJ1-1,ALDLTPGQGLILNTEAF
TRBV4-2,TRBJ2-7,ASSRRAGGEQY
TRBV30,TRBJ1-3,AWSVPRSIY
TRBV28,TRBJ2-7,ASSLTGYEQY
TRBV6-5,TRBJ2-1,ASSPPGQVPNEQF
TRBV7-2,TRBJ2-5,ASSSDTFQETQY
TRBV10-1,TRBJ2-2,ASSESAGAGELF
TRBV30,TRBJ2-7,APRTSGRANEQY
TRBV21-1,TRBJ2-3,ASTLGEGPSTDTQY
TRBV19,TRBJ2-3,ASSARDRETDTQY
TRBV11-3,TRBJ1-5,ASSLGPDQPQH
TRBV27,TRBJ1-2,ASKGAGTGEIYGYT